The present TCR beta chain was sequenced within a study of Graves' ophthalmopathy and Graves' hyperthyroidism (dated by TCRdb to 2017 to 2018). In the study overall: Peripheral blood was collected at initial diagnosis, prior to any treatment. The study used signatures of the TCR beta repertoire to tell Graves' ophthalmopathy apart from Graves' hyperthyroidism and to predict which patients would progress to ophthalmopathy. In total, under 150 blood samples were TCR-sequenced: fewer than 50 ophthalmopathy, 75 hyperthyroidism and some 17 hyperthyroidism-to-ophthalmopathy patients. To explore V-J signatures that distinguish ophthalmopathy from hyperthyroidism, a discovery set of around 100 patients was enrolled, made up of around 44 with ophthalmopathy and 57 with stable hyperthyroidism. For independent validation, a separate cohort was made up of around 19 hyperthyroidism patients plus 17 patients who later progressed from hyperthyroidism to ophthalmopathy. In more than 5 hyperthyroidism patients, the T-cell repertoire of thyroid tissue was compared with the T-cell repertoire of blood. Once sampling was done, hyperthyroidism patients were given methimazole at a starting dose of 30 mg daily, while ophthalmopathy patients were given high-dose intravenous methylprednisolone. For training and testing, the roughly 93 patients in the discovery cohort were randomly divided in a 7:3 ratio.

Overall results and qualifications from the work: In validation, the model predicted ophthalmopathy progression with roughly 68% sensitivity and about 73% specificity; some twelve predicted patients were CT-confirmed with GO in a median of approximately 6.5 months. Among expanded thyroid clonotypes with frequency above 0.001, most also showed up in blood, which suggests that blood repertoires may reflect the thyroid immune response. No statistical method was used to predetermine the sample size, and group allocation was not hidden from the investigators. Ophthalmopathy was separated from stable hyperthyroidism by the 13-signature model with about 90% sensitivity and about 83% specificity in cross-validation and with 80%/75% in the test set.

For repertoire sequencing, TCR beta CDR3 regions were amplified from RNA transcripts. The first round was an RT-PCR using HTBI primers with the Qiagen OneStep RT-PCR kit, and this first round was followed by a second-round multiplex PCR, then size selection and purification. Libraries were sequenced on an Illumina HiSeq2000 using paired-end 100 bp reads. In the source study's methods: SOAPnuke was used to process the reads, removing any read that contained adapters or uncalled bases, had a mean Phred below 15, or lacked an exact match to the constant primer or identifier. High-quality paired reads were merged with COPE v1.2.5. Unique nucleotide sequences were defined as clonotypes and aligned to IMGT TRB V, D and J references using MiTCR v1.1. The analysis was limited to V-J combinations with a frequency above 0.0001, which together covered 99.2% of repertoires. For each V-J combination, a TCR clonal expansion and chaos score was defined as F50 clonal expansion divided by the chaos observed in the TCRdist matrix. Welch's t-statistics and random forest were used to reduce the features to some 13 V-J combinations, which were then used as input to a naive Bayes classifier. The Morisita-Horn index was used to measure how similar the thyroid and blood repertoires were. TCRdb applied fastp at Q25 and MiXCR to the public reads, then kept only in-frame beta chains. Each record represents a unique CDR3 protein, reported with the most common genes and DNA among its rows. In this record, the V and J calls reflect TCRdb's handling and not the investigators' own analysis. This sample gives about 480,000 distinct CDR3 sequences in total; 14% of them show up just once. The top ten constitute 8% to 10% of the sample.

Ophthalmopathy patients were characterized by moderately to severely active disease, a Clinical Activity Score of at least 3, a NOSPECS grade of at least 4, and a disease duration under 3 months. Patients were excluded if they had other autoimmune diseases, uncontrolled infections, pregnancy or lactation. Clinical symptoms, serum thyroxine, TRAb, thyroid ultrasound and orbital computed tomography formed the basis of the diagnosis. Ficoll-Paque density gradient centrifugation was used to isolate PBMCs from around 10 ml of fresh peripheral blood. Trizol reagent was used to extract the total RNA, and its quality was then checked on an Agilent 2100 Bioanalyzer. This clonotype occurred many times. The antigen it recognizes is unknown. No base quality values were provided; no much bigger clone lies one nucleotide off. From the germline V gene, CDR1 is MNHNS and CDR2 is SASEGT. From the cysteine through the phenylalanine, the CDR3 covers 13 amino acids. Solely the CDR3 DNA is kept, with 39 bases framed from the first base. V is clipped by 7 bases and J by 1 base, and the sequence between their germline boundaries is 10 bases long.

The receptor was isolated from a woman aged 30 to 39 with Graves' ophthalmopathy. Donor details come from another sample of the same person, matched by shared clones. Sample: blood. Rearrangement joined TRBV6-1 to TRBJ1-1; the D gene lacks a confident call. The sequence in DNA is TGTGCCAGCACCTCTCCAAAGAACACTGAAGCTTTCTTT. Protein translation: CASTSPKNTEAFF.